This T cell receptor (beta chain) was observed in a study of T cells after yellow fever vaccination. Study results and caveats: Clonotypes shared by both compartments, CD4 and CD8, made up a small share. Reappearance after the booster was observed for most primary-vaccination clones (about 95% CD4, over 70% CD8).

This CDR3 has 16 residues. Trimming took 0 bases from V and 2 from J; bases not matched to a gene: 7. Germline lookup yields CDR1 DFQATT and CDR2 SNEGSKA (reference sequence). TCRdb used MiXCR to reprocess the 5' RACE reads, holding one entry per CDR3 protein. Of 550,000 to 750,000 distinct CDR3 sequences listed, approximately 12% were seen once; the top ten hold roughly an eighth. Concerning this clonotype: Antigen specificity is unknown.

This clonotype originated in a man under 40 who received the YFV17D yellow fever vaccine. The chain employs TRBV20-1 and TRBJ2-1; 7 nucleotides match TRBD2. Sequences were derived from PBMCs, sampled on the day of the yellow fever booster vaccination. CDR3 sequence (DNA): TGCAGTGCTAGAGATCTCCTCGCGGGAGCCTACAATGAGCAGTTCTTC. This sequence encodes CSARDLLAGAYNEQFF.